The clone carrying this T cell receptor (beta chain) was counted between two and nine times. Each CDR3 protein is one row after TCRdb ran MiXCR on the PCR reads. This table holds about 640,000 distinct CDR3 sequences, approximately 20% found once. This sample is part of a study of molecular identifiers for immune sequencing clone quantification. The clonotype originates from a human donor in good health. Some libraries in this study had Jurkat cell RNA spiked in. Sequencing was done on a sample of naive CD8+ T cells from blood, with Jurkat cell RNA spiked in. The subset: FACS-sorted CD8+CD4-CCR7+CD45RA+ naive T cells.

CDR3 in amino acids: CASSILAGFYFEQFF. Written as DNA, the CDR3 is TGTGCCAGTAGTATACTAGCGGGTTTTTACTTTGAGCAGTTCTTC. The rearrangement links TRBV19 to TRBJ2-1, with TRBD2 identical over 8 bases. V was pared by 2 bases and J by 9 bases, with 9 bases of the junction left unmatched. Germline lookup yields CDR1 LNHDA and CDR2 SQIVND (reference sequence). This CDR3 spans 15 amino acids.